This TCR beta chain was sequenced for a study of T cell responses to AZD1222 COVID-19 vaccine. CDR1 and CDR2 from the germline V gene are SGHRS and YFSETQ. This CDR3 has 15 residues. The ends were cut back, 0 bases at V and 4 bases at J, with 13 bases in the middle. TCRdb keeps only in-frame clones here, not all; method: immunoSEQ multiplex PCR. The sample shows 150,000 to 200,000 clones, 94% of them seen only once. This clonotype was sampled from an adult in good health. Here the sequenced sample was peripheral blood, taken on day 0 of AZD1222 vaccination. This chain connects TRBV5-1 to TRBJ1-2; D gene ambiguous. The CDR3 is CASSLEDGGSYGYTF. DNA of the CDR3: TGCGCCAGCAGCTTGGAGGACGGCGGCTCCTATGGCTACACCTTC.